This T cell receptor (beta chain) was sequenced in a study of shared clonotypes between healthy human individuals. The germline gives CDR1 SGHTA, CDR2 FQGNSA. V dropped 6 bases and J dropped 6; count of bases not matched to a gene: 15. The CDR3 sequence is 17 residues long. About this clone: Its antigen is currently unknown.

General study points: Of the naive CD4 clonotypes, roughly 5.2% were shared across several donors. Relative to memory subsets, naive subsets generally showed larger estimated richness.

Profiled with immunoSEQ multiplex PCR; TCRdb holds only in-frame clones, not every one. Of roughly 1,100,000 clones detected, approximately 76% appear once; the ten largest clones hold about 1.5%. The sequenced material came from memory CD4+ T cells sorted from blood. Described subset: CD45RA-negative fraction. The receptor's source is a man younger than 35 in good health. The chain is built from TRBV7-2 and TRBJ2-1; 9 bases are a match to TRBD2. DNA of the CDR3: TGTGCCAGCAGAATAGGCCATAGCGGGAGCTTCGTCAATGAGCAGTTCTTC. Amino acids: CASRIGHSGSFVNEQFF.